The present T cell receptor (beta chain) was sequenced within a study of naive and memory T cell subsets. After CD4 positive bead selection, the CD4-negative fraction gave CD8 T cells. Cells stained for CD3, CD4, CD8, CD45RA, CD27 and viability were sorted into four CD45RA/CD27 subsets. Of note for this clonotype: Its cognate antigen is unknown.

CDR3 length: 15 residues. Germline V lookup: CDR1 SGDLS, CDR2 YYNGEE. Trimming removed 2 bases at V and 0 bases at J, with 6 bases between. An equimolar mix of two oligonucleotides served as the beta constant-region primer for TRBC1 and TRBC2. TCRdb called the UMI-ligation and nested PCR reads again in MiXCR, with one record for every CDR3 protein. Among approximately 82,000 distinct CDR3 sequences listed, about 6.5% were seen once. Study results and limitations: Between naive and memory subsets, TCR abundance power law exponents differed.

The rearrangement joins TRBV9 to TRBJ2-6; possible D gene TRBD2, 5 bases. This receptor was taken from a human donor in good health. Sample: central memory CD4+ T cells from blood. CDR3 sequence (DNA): TGTGCCAGCAGCGTCCGGGGCTCTGGGGCCAACGTCCTGACTTTC. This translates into CASSVRGSGANVLTF.